This T cell receptor beta chain appears in the sequencing data of a study of T-cell memory formation after mild COVID-19. Findings and caveats of the study: Detection of some responders pre-infection suggested pre-existing cross-reactive memory T cells participated. Confirmation was lacking for SARS-CoV-2 specificity of second-wave clones that peaked on day 37.

Concerning this clonotype itself: Its matching antigen is unknown.

Via MiXCR, TCRdb re-called the 5' RACE reads, giving one row per CDR3 protein. The sample shows about 250,000 distinct CDR3 sequences, roughly 15% of them seen only once. The germline V gene has CDR1 MNHNY and CDR2 SVGAGI (reference sequence). The J segment lost 3 bases and the V segment lost 5 bases, leaving 3 bases of the junction unmatched. CDR3 length: 13 residues. The clonotype originates from a man between 18 and 29 years old who had mild COVID-19 (a few samples of this study predate the infection). Cell type and time point are not known. Sequencing input: PBMCs or a T cell subset sorted from them (not recorded which). This rearrangement joins TRBV6-6 to TRBJ1-1; 7 nucleotides match TRBD1. The CDR3 loop is CASSDQGDTEAFF. CDR3 nucleotide sequence: TGTGCCAGCAGTGACCAGGGGGACACTGAAGCTTTCTTT.